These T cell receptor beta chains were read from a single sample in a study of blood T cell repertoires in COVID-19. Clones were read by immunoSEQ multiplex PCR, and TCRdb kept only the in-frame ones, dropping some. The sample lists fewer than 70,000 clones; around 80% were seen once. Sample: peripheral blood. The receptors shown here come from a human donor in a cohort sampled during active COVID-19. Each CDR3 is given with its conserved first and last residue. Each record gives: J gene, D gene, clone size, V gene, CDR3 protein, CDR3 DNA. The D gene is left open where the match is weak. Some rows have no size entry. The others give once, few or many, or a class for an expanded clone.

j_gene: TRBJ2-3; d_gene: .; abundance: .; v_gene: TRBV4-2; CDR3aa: CASSRADTQYF; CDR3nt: TGTGCCAGCAGCCGCGCAGATACGCAGTATTTT
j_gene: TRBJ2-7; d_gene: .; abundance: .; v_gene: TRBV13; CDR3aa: CASSLVRQPEQYF; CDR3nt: TGTGCCAGCAGCTTAGTGAGGCAACCCGAGCAGTACTTC
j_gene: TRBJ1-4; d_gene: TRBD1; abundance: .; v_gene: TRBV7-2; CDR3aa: CASSQNRGLTNEKLFF; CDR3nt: TGTGCCAGCAGCCAAAACAGGGGGCTGACTAATGAAAAACTGTTTTTT
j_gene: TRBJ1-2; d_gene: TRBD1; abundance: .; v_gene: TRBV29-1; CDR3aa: CSVVKSDRDYVGYTF; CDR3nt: TGCAGCGTTGTGAAGTCGGACAGGGATTACGTTGGCTACACCTTC
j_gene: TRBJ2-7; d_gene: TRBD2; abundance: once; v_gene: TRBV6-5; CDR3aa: CASSIQRETNYEQYF; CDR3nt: TGTGCCAGCAGTATTCAGCGGGAGACTAACTACGAGCAGTACTTC
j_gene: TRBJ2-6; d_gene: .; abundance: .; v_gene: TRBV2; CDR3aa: CASRYESGANVLTF; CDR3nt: TGTGCCAGCCGGTACGAGTCTGGGGCCAACGTCCTGACTTTC
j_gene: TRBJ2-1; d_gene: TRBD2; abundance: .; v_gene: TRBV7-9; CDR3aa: CASSAVRAGGPGNEQFF; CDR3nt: TGTGCCAGCAGCGCCGTTAGAGCGGGAGGGCCTGGCAATGAGCAGTTCTTC
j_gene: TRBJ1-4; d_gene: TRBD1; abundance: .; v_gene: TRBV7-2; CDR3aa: CASSSDRGDEKLFF; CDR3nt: TGTGCCAGCAGCTCGGACAGGGGGGATGAAAAACTGTTTTTT
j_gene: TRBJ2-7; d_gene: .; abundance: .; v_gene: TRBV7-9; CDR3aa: CASSLVGQGITYEQYF; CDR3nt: TGTGCCAGCAGCTTAGTCGGGCAGGGGATAACCTACGAGCAGTACTTC
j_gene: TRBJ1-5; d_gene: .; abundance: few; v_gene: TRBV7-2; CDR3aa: CASSLQNNQPQHF; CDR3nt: TGTGCCAGCAGCTTACAGAACAATCAGCCCCAGCATTTT
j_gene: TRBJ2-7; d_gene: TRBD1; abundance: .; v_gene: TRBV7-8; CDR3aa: CAISETGRYEQYF; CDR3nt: TGTGCCATCTCCGAGACAGGGCGGTACGAGCAGTACTTC
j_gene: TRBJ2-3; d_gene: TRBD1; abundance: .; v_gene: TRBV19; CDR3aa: CASSPRQGSTPTQYF; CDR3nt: TGTGCCAGTTCGCCGAGACAGGGTAGCACCCCTACGCAGTATTTT
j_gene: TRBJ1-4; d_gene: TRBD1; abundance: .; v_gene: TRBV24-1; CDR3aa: CATSDPQGAGGNEKLFF; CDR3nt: TGTGCCACCAGTGACCCTCAGGGAGCAGGGGGTAATGAAAAACTGTTTTTT
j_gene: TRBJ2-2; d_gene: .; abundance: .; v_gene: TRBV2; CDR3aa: CASRLSDFVTGELFF; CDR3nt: TGTGCCAGCAGGCTGTCAGACTTCGTAACCGGGGAGCTGTTTTTT
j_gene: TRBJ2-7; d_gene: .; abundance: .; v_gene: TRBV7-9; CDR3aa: CASSLELAGYEQYF; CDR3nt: TGTGCCAGCAGCTTAGAACTAGCAGGCTACGAGCAGTACTTC
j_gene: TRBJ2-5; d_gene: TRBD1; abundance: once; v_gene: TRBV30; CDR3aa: CAWSEFGTVKETQYF; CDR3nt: TGTGCCTGGAGTGAGTTCGGGACAGTAAAAGAGACCCAGTACTTC
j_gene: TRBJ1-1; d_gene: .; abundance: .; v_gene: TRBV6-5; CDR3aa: CASSYSSARGGEAFF; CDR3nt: TGTGCCAGCAGTTACTCGAGCGCCCGGGGTGGTGAAGCTTTCTTT
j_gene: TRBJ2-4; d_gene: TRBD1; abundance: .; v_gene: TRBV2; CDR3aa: CASSEGTNPRGRAKNIQYF; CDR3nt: TGTGCCAGCAGTGAGGGTACCAATCCCAGGGGGCGAGCCAAAAACATTCAGTACTTC
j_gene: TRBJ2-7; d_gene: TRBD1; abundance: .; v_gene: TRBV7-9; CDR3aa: CASSSGQGPYEQYF; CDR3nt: TGTGCCAGCAGCTCCGGACAGGGACCGTACGAGCAGTACTTC
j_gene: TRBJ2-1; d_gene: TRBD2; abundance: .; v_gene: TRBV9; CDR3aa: CASSVQAGGGNEQFF; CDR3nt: TGTGCCAGCAGCGTACAGGCGGGGGGTGGTAATGAGCAGTTCTTC
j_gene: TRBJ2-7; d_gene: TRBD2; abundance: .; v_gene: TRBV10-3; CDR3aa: CAISDAGAFSYEQYF; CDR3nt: TGTGCCATCAGTGACGCGGGAGCCTTTTCCTACGAGCAGTACTTC
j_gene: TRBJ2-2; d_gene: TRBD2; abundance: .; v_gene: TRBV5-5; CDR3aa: CVSSFGLAGGPGELFF; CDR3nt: TGTGTCAGCAGCTTCGGCCTAGCGGGAGGTCCCGGGGAGCTGTTTTTT
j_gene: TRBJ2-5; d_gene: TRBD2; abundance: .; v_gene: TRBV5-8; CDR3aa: CASTPGLAGGYQETQYF; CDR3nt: TGTGCCAGCACCCCAGGACTAGCGGGGGGGTACCAAGAGACCCAGTACTTC
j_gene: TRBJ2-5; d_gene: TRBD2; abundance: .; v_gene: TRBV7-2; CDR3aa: CASSFGGGQETQYF; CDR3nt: TGTGCCAGCAGCTTTGGCGGGGGGCAAGAGACCCAGTACTTC
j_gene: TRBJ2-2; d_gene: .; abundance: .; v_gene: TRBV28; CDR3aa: CASSFLAGNTGELFF; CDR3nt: TGTGCCAGCAGTTTTCTGGCAGGGAACACCGGGGAGCTGTTTTTT
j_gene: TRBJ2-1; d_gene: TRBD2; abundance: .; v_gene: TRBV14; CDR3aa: CASSQVAGGLNEQFF; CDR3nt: TGTGCCAGCAGCCAAGTAGCGGGGGGGCTCAATGAGCAGTTCTTC
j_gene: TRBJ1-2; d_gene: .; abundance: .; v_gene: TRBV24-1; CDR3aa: CATSEFSAQGDHYGYTF; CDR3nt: TGTGCCACCAGTGAATTCTCGGCACAGGGAGATCACTATGGCTACACCTTC
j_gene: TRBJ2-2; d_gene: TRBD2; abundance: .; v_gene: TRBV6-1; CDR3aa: CASSVTSGRGIGELFF; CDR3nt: TGTGCCAGCAGTGTGACTAGCGGGAGAGGTATCGGGGAGCTGTTTTTT
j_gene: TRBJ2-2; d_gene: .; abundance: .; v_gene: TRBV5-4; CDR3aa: CASSLAGGGVRGELFF; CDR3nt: TGTGCCAGCAGCTTGGCTGGCGGGGGCGTACGCGGGGAGCTGTTTTTT
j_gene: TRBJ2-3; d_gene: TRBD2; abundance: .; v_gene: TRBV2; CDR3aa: CASSRRLAGLTDTQYF; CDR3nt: TGTGCCAGCAGCCGGCGGCTAGCGGGGCTCACAGATACGCAGTATTTT
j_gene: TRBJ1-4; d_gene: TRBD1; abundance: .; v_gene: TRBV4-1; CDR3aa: CASSQDRNRGGEKLFF; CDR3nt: TGCGCCAGCAGCCAAGATCGGAACAGGGGTGGAGAAAAACTGTTTTTT
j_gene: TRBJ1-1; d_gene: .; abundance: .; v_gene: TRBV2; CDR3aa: CASSEARVVDTEAFF; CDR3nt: TGTGCCAGCAGTGAAGCGCGGGTGGTCGACACTGAAGCTTTCTTT
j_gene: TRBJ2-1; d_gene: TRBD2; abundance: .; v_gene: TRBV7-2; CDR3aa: CASSSLLAGVSDEQFF; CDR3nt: TGTGCCAGCAGCTCTTTACTAGCGGGAGTTAGCGATGAGCAGTTCTTC
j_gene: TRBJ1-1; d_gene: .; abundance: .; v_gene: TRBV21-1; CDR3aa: CASSKGTNMNTEAFF; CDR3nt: TGTGCCAGCAGCAAAGGAACGAACATGAACACTGAAGCTTTCTTT
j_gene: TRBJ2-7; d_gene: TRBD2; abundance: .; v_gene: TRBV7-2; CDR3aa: CASSSRRGGYEQYF; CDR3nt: TGTGCCAGCAGCTCCCGCCGGGGGGGCTACGAGCAGTACTTC
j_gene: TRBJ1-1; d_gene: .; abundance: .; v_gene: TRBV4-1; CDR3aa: CASRFPGHTNTEAFF; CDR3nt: TGCGCCAGTAGATTTCCGGGACACACGAACACTGAAGCTTTCTTT
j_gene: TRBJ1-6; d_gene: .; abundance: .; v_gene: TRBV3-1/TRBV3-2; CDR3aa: CASSHNGRGTNSPLHF; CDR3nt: TGTGCCAGCAGCCATAATGGGAGGGGAACAAATTCACCCCTCCACTTT
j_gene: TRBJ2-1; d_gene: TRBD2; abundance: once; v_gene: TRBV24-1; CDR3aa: CATSDRTSGTDEQFF; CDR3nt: TGTGCCACCAGTGACAGGACTAGCGGGACAGATGAGCAGTTCTTC
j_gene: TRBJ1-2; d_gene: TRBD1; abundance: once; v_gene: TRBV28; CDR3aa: CASSLGQGPRGYTF; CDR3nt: TGTGCCAGCAGTTTGGGACAGGGGCCTCGTGGCTACACCTTC
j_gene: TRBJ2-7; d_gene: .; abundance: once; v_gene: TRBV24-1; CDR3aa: CATSDTATYEQYF; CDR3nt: TGTGCCACCAGTGATACCGCGACCTACGAGCAGTACTTC
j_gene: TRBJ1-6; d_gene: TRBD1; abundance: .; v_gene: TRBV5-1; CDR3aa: CASSVDRAVDSPLHF; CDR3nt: TGCGCCAGCAGCGTGGACAGGGCCGTTGATTCACCCCTCCACTTT
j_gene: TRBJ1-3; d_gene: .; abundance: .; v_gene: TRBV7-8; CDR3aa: CASSPQGRAGNTIYF; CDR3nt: TGTGCCAGCAGCCCCCAGGGTAGGGCTGGAAACACCATATATTTT
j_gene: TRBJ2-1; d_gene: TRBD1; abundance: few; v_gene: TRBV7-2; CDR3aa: CASSLTGVAYNEQFF; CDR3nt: TGTGCCAGCAGCCTCACAGGGGTGGCCTACAATGAGCAGTTCTTC
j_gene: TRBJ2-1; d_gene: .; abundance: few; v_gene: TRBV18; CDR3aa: CASSPINEQFF; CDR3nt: TGTGCCAGCTCACCCATCAATGAGCAGTTCTTC
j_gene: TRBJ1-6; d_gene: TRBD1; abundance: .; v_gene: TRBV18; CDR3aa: CASSRDRAESPLHF; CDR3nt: TGTGCCAGCTCACGAGACAGGGCCGAGTCACCCCTCCACTTT
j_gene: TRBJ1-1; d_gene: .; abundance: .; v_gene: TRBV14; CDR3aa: CASSQGWSGEAFF; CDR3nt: TGTGCCAGCAGCCAAGGGTGGTCAGGGGAAGCTTTCTTT
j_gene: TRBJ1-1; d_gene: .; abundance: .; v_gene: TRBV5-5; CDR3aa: CASSPHGPGTEAFF; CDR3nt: TGTGCCAGCAGCCCCCACGGGCCGGGGACTGAAGCTTTCTTT
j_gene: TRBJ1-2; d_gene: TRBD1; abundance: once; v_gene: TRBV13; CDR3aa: CASSQQGLGADGYTF; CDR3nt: TGTGCCAGCAGCCAACAGGGGTTAGGAGCGGATGGCTACACCTTC
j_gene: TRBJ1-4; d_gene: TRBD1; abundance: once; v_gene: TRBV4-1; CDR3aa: CASSQETGVGSNEKLFF; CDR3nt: TGCGCCAGCAGCCAAGAAACAGGGGTTGGGTCTAATGAAAAACTGTTTTTT
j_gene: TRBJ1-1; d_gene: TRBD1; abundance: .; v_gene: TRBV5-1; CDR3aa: CASSYGGTGRDTEAFF; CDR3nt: TGCGCCAGCAGCTACGGTGGGACAGGGAGGGACACTGAAGCTTTCTTT